This T cell receptor (beta chain) was retrieved from a study of spatial heterogeneity in lung cancer. This clonotype has at least ten counts. This beta chain came through as a stray read in a library set up for alpha chains, and its size says little. Indicated time point: sample taken at primary tumor resection. The authors sequenced whole RNA from tumor, nontumor lung or frozen PBMC without sorting. CDR1 is DFQATT, CDR2 SNEGSKA, per germline (reference sequence). Between the trimmed V and J ends, which lost 1 base and 3 bases, there was a span of 12 bases. The CDR3 contains 14 residues. In TCRdb, the 5' RACE reads were re-called with MiXCR into one record per CDR3 protein. The sample contains under 11,000 distinct CDR3 sequences, under 4.5% of which appear only once.

Source: PBMCs, taken at surgery. The clonotype was recovered from a female donor with early-stage non-small cell lung cancer. V and J are TRBV20-1 and TRBJ2-5; D might be TRBD1 or TRBD2, each matching 6 bases. The CDR3 DNA is TGCAGTGCTAGAGGAAGGAGGGGGAAAGAGACCCAGTACTTC. It yields the protein CSARGRRGKETQYF.